Presented here are 20 T cell receptor beta chains from one specimen sequenced in a study of T cell repertoires in cytomegalovirus infection. TCRdb processed the reads anew with MiXCR; each CDR3 protein has one entry. Of around 530,000 distinct CDR3 sequences listed, 15% to 20% are singletons. Sequencing was performed on CD8+ T cells from PBMCs. These receptors were taken from a human donor in good health (CMV status not recorded). Some clones in this sample may be carry-over from other donors' samples.

This clonotype was seen at least ten times. The J gene is TRBJ2-5, the V gene TRBV7-9; 7 bases are a match to TRBD1. The CDR3 contains 14 residues. V lost 3 bases and J lost 5; bases outside the gene matches: 6. CDR1 and CDR2 from the germline V gene are SEHNR and FQNEAQ (reference sequence). The CDR3 reads CASSFPDREETQYF. CDR3 nucleotide sequence: TGTGCCAGCAGCTTCCCAGACAGGGAGGAGACCCAGTACTTC.

The rearrangement uses TRBV5-4 and TRBJ2-2; 7 nucleotides line up with TRBD2. Germline CDR1 reads SGHNT; CDR2 reads YYREEE (reference sequence). This CDR3 comprises 15 residues. After removal of 4 bases from V and 2 bases from J, the junction contained 5 bases not matched to a gene. Here the CDR3 reads CASSPTSLNTGELFF. The CDR3 bases are TGTGCCAGCAGCCCGACTAGCCTCAACACCGGGGAGCTGTTTTTT.

The V call is TRBV14, the J call TRBJ1-5; 7 nucleotides line up with TRBD1. The CDR3 runs to 16 residues. The germline V gene has CDR1 SGHDN and CDR2 FVKESK. V lost 5 bases to trimming and J lost 0 bases; unmatched junction nucleotides: 7. The CDR3 DNA sequence: TGTGCCAGCAGCGCGCGACAGGGCTTTAGCAATCAGCCCCAGCATTTT. As protein: CASSARQGFSNQPQHF. The full variable domain, completed using reference TRBV14 and TRBJ1-5, is EAGVTQFPSHSVIEKGQTVTLRCDPISGHDNLYWYRRVMGKEIKFLLHFVKESKQDESGMPNNRFLAERTGGTYSTLKVQPAELEDSGVYFCASSARQGFSNQPQHFGDGTRLSIL.

This clonotype has only a few counts. The chain combines TRBV6-5 with TRBJ2-5, with 8 nucleotides matching TRBD1. Germline V lookup: CDR1 MNHEY, CDR2 SVGAGI. This CDR3 is 15 amino acids long. Trimming at V came to 6 bases and at J to 5 bases, leaving 11 bases not matched to a gene. In nucleotides, the CDR3 is TGTGCCAGCAGCCCGGGACAGGACTGGATCGAGACCCAGTACTTC. Residues: CASSPGQDWIETQYF.

V and J are TRBV14 and TRBJ2-2; no firm D call. This CDR3 contains 17 residues. Looked up from germline, CDR1 is SGHDN and CDR2 is FVKESK. V lost 0 bases and J 0 bases, leaving 11 bases between the germline ends. Written as DNA, the CDR3 is TGTGCCAGCAGCCAAGATGAGGTCGCTCCGAACACCGGGGAGCTGTTTTTT. Encoded protein: CASSQDEVAPNTGELFF.

This chain connects TRBV2 to TRBJ2-7; D may be TRBD1 (6 bases). Trimming took off 3 bases at V and 4 bases at J, with 16 bases between the two ends. The CDR3 contains 15 residues. Per the germline V gene, CDR1 is SNHLY and CDR2 is FYNNEI. The chain's CDR3 is CASSDPPRQGYEQYF. The CDR3 DNA is TGTGCCAGCAGTGACCCACCCCGCCAGGGGTACGAGCAGTACTTC.

As concerns this clonotype: This may be a read error: a much more frequent sequence differs by one nucleotide. The chain carries TRBV10-3 and TRBJ2-3; possible D gene TRBD2, 5 bases. CDR3 length equals 15 residues. The V gene's germline CDR1 is ENHRY and CDR2 SYGVKD. Deletions cut 6 bases from V and 7 bases from J, with 20 bases between. The CDR3 coding sequence is TGTGCCATCAGACTTTTCGACCCCCTAGCTAATACGCAGTATTTT. Translated, it gives CAIRLFDPLANTQYF.

This clonotype was seen repeatedly, ten times or more. This sequence joins TRBV6-1 and TRBJ1-5; the D gene is possibly TRBD1 (6 bases). The length of the CDR3 is 16 residues. Trimming shortened V by 0 bases and J by 6 bases, and 15 bases separated the two germline ends. Germline CDR1 and CDR2: MNHNS and SASEGT. This CDR3 is CASSEAYTADSQPQHF. CDR3 DNA sequence: TGTGCCAGCAGTGAAGCCTACACTGCGGACAGTCAGCCCCAGCATTTT.

This clonotype was seen at least ten times. The chain employs TRBV12-3 or TRBV12-4 and TRBJ1-1; D not resolved. Trimming stripped 7 bases from V and 1 base from J, with 10 bases between. The CDR3 extends over 13 amino acids. CDR3 residues: CASTWTGNTEAFF. CDR3 nucleotides: TGTGCCAGCACCTGGACTGGGAACACTGAAGCTTTCTTT.

The chain joins TRBV4-1 to TRBJ2-1; TRBD2 matches at 7 bases. Trimming cost V 4 bases and J 5 bases; bases outside gene matches: 23. The germline CDR1 and CDR2 sequences are MGHRA and YSYEKL. The CDR3 spans 20 residues. The CDR3 DNA follows: TGCGCCAGCAGCCTTCCCTTAAGGGTAATGGATACGGCGGGGGACAATGAGCAGTTCTTC. It specifies CASSLPLRVMDTAGDNEQFF.

The sample holds many counts of this clonotype. This chain links TRBV7-3 with TRBJ2-3; unclear D gene. V was trimmed by 5 bases and J by 1 base, leaving 13 bases between them. CDR1 is SGHTA, CDR2 FQGTGA, per germline. The CDR3 is 15 residues long. This chain's CDR3 is CASSQITSRTDTQYF. CDR3 coding DNA: TGTGCCAGCAGCCAAATCACATCCCGCACAGATACGCAGTATTTT.

The sample holds many counts of this clonotype. The chain has TRBV7-9 and TRBJ1-3; D call uncertain. The CDR3 spans 12 residues. The V end lost 7 bases, the J end lost 3 bases, and 7 bases lay between the germline ends. The germline gives CDR1 SEHNR, CDR2 FQNEAQ (reference sequence). The CDR3 coding sequence is TGTGCCAGCACCTTTTATGGAAACACCATATATTTT. Protein sequence: CASTFYGNTIYF.

As concerns this clonotype: This sequence may be a read error, since a much larger clone differs from it by one base. The gene calls are TRBV5-6 and TRBJ2-1; TRBD2 agrees at 12 bases. The length of the CDR3 is 20 residues. The germline V gene has CDR1 SGHDT and CDR2 YYEEEE. The ends lost 1 base at V and 0 bases at J; junction bases unmatched: 11. This CDR3 reads CASSLSHGLAGWVSYNEQFF. DNA for the CDR3: TGTGCCAGCAGCTTGTCACACGGACTAGCGGGATGGGTCTCCTACAATGAGCAGTTCTTC.

This clonotype was counted at least ten times. The chain carries TRBV11-2 and TRBJ2-3; TRBD1 agrees at 10 bases. The CDR3 spans 16 residues. Per germline, CDR1 SGHAT and CDR2 FQNNGV. V was clipped by 5 bases and J by 7 bases; unmatched bases: 12. CDR3 residues: CASSVPGTGAPNTQYF. CDR3 sequence (DNA): TGTGCCAGCAGCGTCCCCGGGACAGGGGCCCCAAATACGCAGTATTTT.

The chain couples TRBV12-5 to TRBJ2-1; TRBD1 matches at 8 bases. Germline V gives CDR1 LGHNT, CDR2 FRNRAP. V shed 5 bases, J shed 0 bases, and the junction held 3 bases outside the gene matches. CDR3 size: 15 residues. The CDR3 DNA reads as TGTGCTAGTGGTGGACAGGGAGCCTCCTACAATGAGCAGTTCTTC. Translation: CASGGQGASYNEQFF.

The table lists this clonotype with a few counts. The chain combines TRBV4-1 with TRBJ1-2, with unresolved D. The CDR3 extends over 11 amino acids. Germline V CDR1 and CDR2: MGHRA, YSYEKL. Trimming pared 3 bases from V and 8 bases from J, leaving 7 bases between. CDR3 sequence (DNA): TGCGCCAGCAGCCAGGGTCAGGGCTACACCTTC. Amino acid sequence: CASSQGQGYTF.

This clonotype was counted many times. The rearrangement joins TRBV12-3 or TRBV12-4 to TRBJ1-2; possible D gene TRBD1, 6 bases. Trimming cost V 4 bases and J 0 bases, with 15 bases left between them. The CDR3 length is 16 residues. CDR3 nucleotides: TGTGCCAGCAGTTCCCCTGGACAGTTAGCTAACTATGGCTACACCTTC. It specifies CASSSPGQLANYGYTF.

This clonotype was detected only a few times. This clone may be a read error of a much larger clone one base away. The chain uses TRBV7-2 and TRBJ2-6, with a tentative D call TRBD1 (6 bases). Trimming removed 10 bases at V and 4 bases at J, with 14 bases between. This CDR3 is 14 amino acids long. Germline CDR1 is SGHTA and CDR2 is FQGNSA. CDR3 region: CATLGGAGANVLTF. In DNA form, the CDR3 reads TGTGCCACATTAGGGGGAGCAGGGGCCAACGTCCTGACTTTC.

This clonotype was counted between two and nine times. The CDR3 protein is CASSQVLREQFF. CDR3 in DNA: TGTGCCAGCAGCCAAGTACTTCGGGAGCAGTTCTTC. The chain has TRBV3-1 and TRBJ2-1; no definite D call. This CDR3 contains 12 residues. Germline loops: CDR1 LGHDT, CDR2 YNNKEL (reference sequence). V was clipped by 1 base and J by 10 bases, with 8 bases between them.

The J gene is TRBJ1-5, the V gene TRBV28; D not resolved. Between the trimmed V and J ends, which lost 5 bases and 6 bases, there was a span of 20 bases. Germline assignment: CDR1 MDHEN and CDR2 SYDVKM. The CDR3 is 16 amino acids. In DNA form, the CDR3 reads TGTGCCAGCAGTCCCCTAACGGAGGGTGGAACTCAGCCCCAGCATTTT. Protein: CASSPLTEGGTQPQHF. The full variable domain, completed using reference TRBV28 and TRBJ1-5, is DVKVTQSSRYLVKRTGEKVFLECVQDMDHENMFWYRQDPGLGLRLIYFSYDVKMKEKGDIPEGYSVSREKKERFSLILESASTNQTSMYLCASSPLTEGGTQPQHFGDGTRLSIL.